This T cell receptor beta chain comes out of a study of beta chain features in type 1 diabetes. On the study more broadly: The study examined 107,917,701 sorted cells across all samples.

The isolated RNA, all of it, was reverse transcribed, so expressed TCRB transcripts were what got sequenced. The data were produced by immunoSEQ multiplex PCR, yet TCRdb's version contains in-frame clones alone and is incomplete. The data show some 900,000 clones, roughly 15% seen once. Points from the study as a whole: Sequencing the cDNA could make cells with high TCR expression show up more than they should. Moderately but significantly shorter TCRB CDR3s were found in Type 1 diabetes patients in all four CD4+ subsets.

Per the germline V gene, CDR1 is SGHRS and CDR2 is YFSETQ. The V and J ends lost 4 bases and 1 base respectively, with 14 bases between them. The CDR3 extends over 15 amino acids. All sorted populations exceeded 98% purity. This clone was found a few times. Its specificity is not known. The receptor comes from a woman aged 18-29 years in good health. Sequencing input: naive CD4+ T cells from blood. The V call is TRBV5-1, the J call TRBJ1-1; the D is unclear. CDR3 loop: CASSPGRQSNTEAFF. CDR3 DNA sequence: TGCGCCAGCAGCCCCGGACGTCAATCGAACACTGAAGCTTTCTTT.